This T cell receptor (beta chain) was profiled in a study of blood T cell repertoires in COVID-19. Turning to the study itself: The cDNA or gDNA used as material had been derived from T cells, B-cell-depleted T cells, or PBMCs.

Seattle's enrolled individuals joined amid active infection and were then monitored longitudinally. The CDR3 is 15 amino acids. The V and J ends lost 10 bases and 2 bases respectively, with 21 bases between them. The germline V gene has CDR1 ENHRY and CDR2 SYGVKD. Original handling: Cell counts per sample came from amplifying reference gene primers. Measured with immunoSEQ multiplex PCR; TCRdb has only the in-frame clones, and not every one. The V and J calls and clone size are taken from that table; D and trimming were inferred from the DNA. The sample includes 190,000 or so clones, about 95% of them seen just once.

The TCR originated in a man aged 30 to 45 with COVID-19, enrolled during active disease. V is TRBV10-3 and J is TRBJ2-7; no firm D call. Sequencing input: peripheral blood. CDR3 protein: CATAPDMAETYEQYF. The CDR3 coding sequence is TGTGCCACCGCCCCCGACATGGCAGAAACCTACGAGCAGTACTTC.